The rows below give T cell receptor beta chains drawn from one sample of a study of T cell responses to AZD1222 COVID-19 vaccine. Profiling relied on immunoSEQ multiplex PCR, and the TCRdb table lists in-frame clones only, not all of them. The table includes about 150,000 clones, about 95% detected once. Sequencing was performed on peripheral blood, taken on day 0 of AZD1222 vaccination. Receptors were obtained from an adult in good health. CDR3s include the opening cysteine and the closing phenylalanine or tryptophan. The D gene is left open where the match is weak. Clone size is given for some rows only: seen once, a few or many times, or a class if the clone is expanded.

j_call clone_size d_call v_call cdr3_nt cdr3_aa
TRBJ1-1 . . TRBV6-1 TGTGCCAGCAGTGAAGAGGTCAGAATGAACACTGAAGCTTTCTTT CASSEEVRMNTEAFF
TRBJ2-1 . . TRBV9 TGTGCCAGCAGCTACAGTGATGAGCAGTTCTTC CASSYSDEQFF
TRBJ2-5 . . TRBV7-2 TGTGCCAGCAGCTTCGGGACTCCGGGGGAGACCCAGTACTTC CASSFGTPGETQYF
TRBJ2-1 . . TRBV27 TGTGCCAGCAGGCCCGAGTCTTCAGGGCCCCTTTACAATGAGCAGTTCTTC CASRPESSGPLYNEQFF
TRBJ1-2 . . TRBV19 TGTGCCACCTCGGCCTCGGGGGGTTACTACACCTTC CATSASGGYYTF
TRBJ2-2 . . TRBV24-1 TGTGCCACCAGTGCCCGGTTGTACACCGGGGAGCTGTTTTTT CATSARLYTGELFF
TRBJ2-5 . . TRBV5-4 TGTGCCAGCAGCTTGAACCGGGGGGCCTACCAAGAGACCCAGTACTTC CASSLNRGAYQETQYF
TRBJ2-1 . . TRBV7-3 TGTGCCAGCAGCTTAGGAGCTACTGAGCAGTTCTTC CASSLGATEQFF
TRBJ1-1 . . TRBV27 TGTGCCAGCAGTTTATTGGGGTTCGGGGCTGAAGCTTTCTTT CASSLLGFGAEAFF
TRBJ1-2 . TRBD1 TRBV6-4 TGTGCCAGCAGTGCCGGGACAGGAGGGAGCTATGGCTACACCTTC CASSAGTGGSYGYTF
TRBJ2-2 . . TRBV5-1 TGCGCCAGCAGCTTGGGGACACTTAACACCGGGGAGCTGTTTTTT CASSLGTLNTGELFF
TRBJ1-2 . TRBD1 TRBV7-2 TGTGCCAGCAGCTTAAAGGGACAGATCTATGGCTACACCTTC CASSLKGQIYGYTF
TRBJ1-1 once . TRBV28 TGTGCCAGCAGTCGGGGGGGAGCTTTCTTT CASSRGGAFF
TRBJ2-4 . . TRBV19 TGTGCCAGTAGTATTCTAGGGGGAGCCAAAAACATTCAGTACTTC CASSILGGAKNIQYF
TRBJ2-5 . . TRBV6-1 TGTGCCAGCAGTGAGCCGGGTGGTGAGACCCAGTACTTC CASSEPGGETQYF
TRBJ1-2 . . TRBV2 TGTGCCAGCAGCACTACCGGGGCGTCCCATGGCTACACCTTC CASSTTGASHGYTF
TRBJ1-2 . TRBD1 TRBV27 TGTGCCAGCAGCTATGCAAGGGGGCGAGAGTATGGCTACACCTTC CASSYARGREYGYTF